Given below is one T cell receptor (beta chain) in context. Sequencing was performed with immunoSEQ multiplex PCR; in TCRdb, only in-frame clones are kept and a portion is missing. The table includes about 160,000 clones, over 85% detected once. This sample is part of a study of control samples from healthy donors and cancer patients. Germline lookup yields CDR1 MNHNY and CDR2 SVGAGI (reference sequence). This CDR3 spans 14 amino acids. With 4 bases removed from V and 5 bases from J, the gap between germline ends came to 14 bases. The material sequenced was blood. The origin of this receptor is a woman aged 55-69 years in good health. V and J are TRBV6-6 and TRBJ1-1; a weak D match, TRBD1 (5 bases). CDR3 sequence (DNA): TGTGCCAGCAGTTCCGCCAGTGGGGGAACTGAAGCTTTCTTT. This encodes CASSSASGGTEAFF.